The subject of this entry is one T cell receptor beta chain. What it binds is unknown. Specified treatment: oral pan-JAK inhibitor, 5-10 mg twice daily. Those with alopecia areata gave lesional scalp punch biopsies and peripheral blood. The trim removed 7 bases at V and 4 bases at J, leaving 5 bases unmatched. Germline-derived CDR1 and CDR2 are SGHRS and YFSETQ. This CDR3 spans 13 amino acids. This sample is part of a study of CD8+ T cells in alopecia areata. Study details: Treated patients received oral tofacitinib, 5 to 10 mg twice daily. Findings and limits, study-wide: Unlike in mice, where it was clearer, TCR sharing across patients was less clear, possibly HLA-related. With tofacitinib ongoing, many expanded lesional clones persisted in both scalp and blood.

Extraction and reverse transcription of RNA yielded cDNA as the sequencing template. Some clones are missing from TCRdb's copy, which holds only in-frame ones; the method was immunoSEQ multiplex PCR. Among 87,000 or so clones listed, just over 70% were seen once. This specimen consisted of CD8+ T cells sorted from blood, obtained at approximately week 42, from a patient treated with tofacitinib. This sequence was found in a human donor with alopecia areata. V gene TRBV5-1 combines with J gene TRBJ2-1, with 7 nucleotides matching TRBD1. As DNA, the CDR3 is TGCGCCAGCGGCTCGACAGGGTACAATGAGCAGTTCTTC. It translates to CASGSTGYNEQFF.